Each of the 8 T cell receptor beta chains below was sequenced from the same sample in a study of human thymus T cells. Resections that were taken during corrective heart surgery supplied the thymus tissue. Sequencing used immunoSEQ multiplex PCR; TCRdb keeps in-frame clones, though not all of them. The sample shows roughly 77,000 clones, approximately 95% of them seen only once. Sequenced: thymus tissue. The receptors stem from a girl in the first two years of life with a congenital heart defect but otherwise immunologically healthy.

This rearrangement joins TRBV11-2 to TRBJ2-1; the match to TRBD1 covers 9 bases. The length of the CDR3 is 13 residues. CDR1 is SGHAT, CDR2 FQNNGV, per germline. V was pared by 5 bases and J by 8 bases, with 4 bases of the junction left unmatched. CDR3 in amino acids: CASSGTGFDEQFF. The CDR3 DNA reads as TGTGCCAGCAGCGGGACAGGGTTCGATGAGCAGTTCTTC.

The chain carries TRBV7-9 and TRBJ2-2, with D maybe TRBD1 (6 bases). V was cut by 6 bases and J by 2 bases, with 10 bases left in between. The germline gives CDR1 SEHNR, CDR2 FQNEAQ (reference sequence). The CDR3 spans 14 residues. The CDR3 DNA is TGTGCCAGCAGGAACAGGGATAACACCGGGGAGCTGTTTTTT. Translation gives CASRNRDNTGELFF. The full variable domain, rest sourced from reference TRBV7-9 and TRBJ2-2, is DTGVSQNPRHKITKRGQNVTFRCDPISEHNRLYWYRQTLGQGPEFLTYFQNEAQLEKSRLLSDRFSAERPKGSFSTLEIQRTEQGDSAMYLCASRNRDNTGELFFGEGSRLTVL.

This clone was seen once. The genes are TRBV5-6 and TRBJ2-1; 10 bases are a match to TRBD2. Germline V CDR1 and CDR2: SGHDT, YYEEEE. The V and J ends lost 0 bases and 4 bases, in that order; junction bases with no gene match: 10. CDR3 size: 18 residues. For the CDR3, the DNA is TGTGCCAGCAGCTTGGACCTAGCGGGAGTCTGGGAATACAATGAGCAGTTCTTC. Its protein product is CASSLDLAGVWEYNEQFF. Full variable domain (outside the CDR3, taken from reference TRBV5-6 and TRBJ2-1): DAGVTQSPTHLIKTRGQQVTLRCSPKSGHDTVSWYQQALGQGPQFIFQYYEEEERQRGNFPDRFSGHQFPNYSSELNVNALLLGDSALYLCASSLDLAGVWEYNEQFFGPGTRLTVL.

CDR3 DNA: TGCAGCGTTGGAGGCAGCAACTATGGCTACACCTTC. This encodes CSVGGSNYGYTF. The chain joins TRBV29-1 to TRBJ1-2; D unresolved. Germline CDR1 is SQVTM and CDR2 is ANQGSEA. The CDR3 length is 12 residues. V lost 4 bases and J 2 bases, leaving 8 bases between the germline ends.

This clone was found a few times. This chain connects TRBV28 to TRBJ2-7; 9 positions agree with TRBD1. The CDR3 runs to 14 residues. The J segment lost 2 bases and the V segment lost 10 bases, leaving 9 bases of the junction unmatched. Germline lookup yields CDR1 MDHEN and CDR2 SYDVKM. CDR3 residues: CATLRDRAPYEQYF. The CDR3 coding sequence is TGTGCCACCCTGCGGGACAGGGCCCCCTACGAGCAGTACTTC.

V and J are TRBV6-5 and TRBJ2-1; 9 bases fit TRBD2. The V gene end was trimmed by 6 bases and the J gene end by 3 bases; junction bases not matched to a gene: 3. Per germline, CDR1 MNHEY and CDR2 SVGAGI. The CDR3 runs 14 residues. CDR3 coding DNA: TGTGCCAGCAGGGGGCGGGGGGGCTACAATGAGCAGTTCTTC. Its translation is CASRGRGGYNEQFF.

This clone showed up just once. V usage is TRBV5-1 and J usage is TRBJ2-7, with 9 bases lining up with TRBD1. Germline CDR1 is SGHRS and CDR2 is YFSETQ. The length of the CDR3 is 18 residues. The V gene end was trimmed by 0 bases and the J gene end by 0 bases; junction bases not matched to a gene: 10. The CDR3 region is CASSLEGPGQGLSYEQYF. CDR3 nucleotides: TGCGCCAGCAGCTTGGAAGGACCGGGACAGGGCCTCTCCTACGAGCAGTACTTC. Looking up the rest from reference TRBV5-1 and TRBJ2-7 gives the full variable domain: KAGVTQTPRYLIKTRGQQVTLSCSPISGHRSVSWYQQTPGQGLQFLFEYFSETQRNKGNFPGRFSGRQFSNSRSEMNVSTLELGDSALYLCASSLEGPGQGLSYEQYFGPGTRLTVT.

The chain combines TRBV4-1 with TRBJ2-3, with D unclear. CDR1 and CDR2 from the germline V gene are MGHRA and YSYEKL. Trimming left V 4 bases short and J 2 bases short, with 19 bases between. This CDR3 has 17 amino acids. The CDR3 nucleotides are TGCGCCAGCAGCCCAACGGACGGAGAAAACTCCACAGATACGCAGTATTTT. It translates to CASSPTDGENSTDTQYF.